This T cell receptor (beta chain) was obtained from a study of control samples from healthy donors and cancer patients. Assay: immunoSEQ multiplex PCR; the TCRdb copy retains only in-frame clones and omits some. The repertoire holds a few hundred thousand clones, with 75% to 95% as singletons. This CDR3 has 15 amino acids. With 2 bases removed from V and 4 bases from J, the gap between germline ends came to 15 bases. Germline values: CDR1 SGHRS, CDR2 YFSETQ. This clone is a singleton in its sample. The receptor was derived from a man in his forties with head and neck cancer. The chain uses TRBV5-1 and TRBJ1-1; D remains ambiguous. Sequencing was carried out using PBMCs. The CDR3 region has the DNA TGCGCCAGCAGCTTCGGTGGGGATAAGGGCACTGAAGCTTTCTTT. This gives the protein CASSFGGDKGTEAFF.